Each of the 11 T cell receptor beta chains below was sequenced from the same sample in a study of T-cell reconstitution after alpha-beta-depleted transplantation in children. Unique molecular identifiers were used in preparing the TCRbeta library. Via MiXCR, TCRdb re-called the PCR reads, giving one row per CDR3 protein. The sample lists about 100,000 distinct CDR3 sequences, about 6% occurring once. Specimen: PBMCs, mostly from graft donor cells, collected 360 days after TCRalphabeta/CD19-depleted stem cell transplant. These receptors were collected from a male patient aged 2 to 9 who had a stem cell transplant for acute lymphoblastic leukemia, so the T cells may come from the graft donor.

This chain links TRBV27 with TRBJ2-7; 7 positions match TRBD1. There are 15 residues in the CDR3. V was clipped by 0 bases and J by 4 bases; unmatched bases: 6. Germline-derived CDR1 and CDR2 are MNHEY and SMNVEV (reference sequence). The CDR3 loop reads CASSLSRSGGYEQYF. CDR3 nucleotide sequence: TGTGCCAGCAGTTTATCACGTTCAGGGGGATACGAGCAGTACTTC.

This chain uses TRBV7-3 with TRBJ2-1; TRBD2 aligns across 7 bases. The CDR3 runs 14 residues. The V segment lost 4 bases and the J segment 7 bases; nucleotides outside the gene matches: 7. Per the germline V gene, CDR1 is SGHTA and CDR2 is FQGTGA. The CDR3 coding sequence is TGTGCCAGCAGCTGGGGGGGAGGGACGAATGAGCAGTTCTTC. This codes for CASSWGGGTNEQFF.

A note on this clonotype: A much larger clonotype is one base distant, so this may be a read error. This chain connects TRBV28 to TRBJ2-7, with 8 bases matching TRBD2. The CDR3 loop spans 15 amino acids. In germline, CDR1 is MDHEN, CDR2 SYDVKM. The junction had 11 bases not matched to a gene; V was cut back by 4 bases and J by 6 bases. The CDR3 nucleotides are TGTGCCAGCAGTTCTTCTCGGGAGGGGCTCTTCGAGCAGTACTTC. It specifies CASSSSREGLFEQYF. Filled out from reference TRBV28 and TRBJ2-7, the complete variable domain reads DVKVTQSSRYLVKRTGEKVFLECVQDMDHENMFWYRQDPGLGLRLIYFSYDVKMKEKGDIPEGYSVSREKKERFSLILESASTNQTSMYLCASSSSREGLFEQYFGPGTRLTVT.

This clonotype came up many times. The J gene is TRBJ1-4, the V gene TRBV6-5; 9 nucleotides align to TRBD1. This CDR3 comprises 14 residues. The V and J ends lost 2 bases and 8 bases, in that order; junction bases with no gene match: 3. Germline CDR1 is MNHEY and CDR2 is SVGAGI. For the CDR3, the DNA is TGTGCCAGCAGTTACGGGACAGGGAACGAAAAACTGTTTTTT. Its protein product is CASSYGTGNEKLFF.

This clonotype showed up just a few times. The CDR3 protein is CASSSGTSGIYEQYF. CDR3 nucleotides: TGTGCCAGCAGTTCCGGGACTAGCGGGATCTACGAGCAGTACTTC. This chain uses TRBV7-9 with TRBJ2-7; 13 bases align to TRBD2. The CDR3 extends over 15 amino acids. Losses at the gene ends were 6 bases for V and 3 bases for J; bases not matched to a gene: 5. CDR1 and CDR2 from the germline V gene are SEHNR and FQNEAQ (reference sequence).

The sample holds many counts of this clonotype. The CDR3 sequence: CASSQEGPYNEQFF. CDR3 nucleotides: TGCGCCAGCAGCCAAGAGGGACCATACAATGAGCAGTTCTTC. V and J are TRBV4-3 and TRBJ2-1; D assignment may be TRBD1 or TRBD2 (5 bases each). CDR3 length: 14 residues. The V gene's germline CDR1 is LGHNA and CDR2 YSLEER. V lost 0 bases and J lost 4, with 7 bases in between.

This clonotype was counted at least ten times. The CDR3 spells CASSLGGNSYNEQFF. Here the CDR3 DNA reads TGTGCCAGCAGCCTTGGAGGCAACTCCTACAATGAGCAGTTCTTC. The chain is built from TRBV7-9 and TRBJ2-1; D perhaps matches TRBD2 (5 bases). This CDR3 region has 15 residues. The germline V and J ends were trimmed by 5 bases and 0 bases, with 11 bases remaining between them. CDR1 is SEHNR and CDR2 is FQNEAQ in the germline V gene (reference sequence).

This clonotype occurred a few times. V gene TRBV5-1 combines with J gene TRBJ2-5; D unclear. The CDR3 spans 11 residues. The V end was cut by 4 bases, the J end by 3 bases, with 4 bases between. In germline, CDR1 is SGHRS, CDR2 YFSETQ. The CDR3 coding sequence is TGCGCCAGCAGCGTTGAAGAGACCCAGTACTTC. Protein product: CASSVEETQYF.

V and J are TRBV20-1 and TRBJ2-5; TRBD2 matches 9 bases. The CDR3 has 18 residues. The V gene end was trimmed by 3 bases and the J gene end by 4 bases; junction bases not matched to a gene: 18. The germline V gene has CDR1 DFQATT and CDR2 SNEGSKA (reference sequence). The CDR3 loop is CSASRAAGGAFQGETQYF. DNA of the CDR3: TGCAGTGCTAGTAGGGCGGCGGGGGGGGCCTTTCAGGGAGAGACCCAGTACTTC.

The chain recombines TRBV6-5 with TRBJ2-5, with TRBD2 as a possible D gene (5 bases). Germline V CDR1 and CDR2: MNHEY, SVGAGI. V was clipped by 0 bases and J by 5 bases, with 13 bases between them. CDR3 size: 15 residues. The CDR3 sequence is CASSYSTLARETQYF. CDR3 in DNA: TGTGCCAGCAGTTACTCGACGCTAGCACGGGAGACCCAGTACTTC.

This clonotype was seen at least ten times. The V gene is TRBV11-2, the J gene TRBJ2-2, with unresolved D. Per the germline V gene, CDR1 is SGHAT and CDR2 is FQNNGV. V lost 1 base and J lost 2, with 8 bases in between. CDR3 length: 15 amino acids. CDR3 sequence reads: CASSLGGVNTGELFF. CDR3 coding DNA: TGTGCCAGCAGCTTAGGTGGAGTTAACACCGGGGAGCTGTTTTTT.